This TCR beta chain comes out of a study of human T cells and chemical hapten exposure. Background on the study: Patients' scalps got diphenylcyclopropenone weekly throughout the approximately 25-week study. Patients were mainly female, each with alopecia areata, totalis or universalis.

Using its own MiXCR run on the RACE reads, TCRdb lists one record per CDR3 protein. The sample holds roughly 30,000 distinct CDR3 sequences; approximately 9% are singletons and the top ten take 6.6%. This sample's time point: patch test 2, 6 weeks after DPC sensitization. The treatment: therapeutic diphenylcyclopropenone sensitization with weekly scalp DPC. Patch tests were applied only after blood draws. In its sample, this clonotype was seen many times. Sequenced here: whole blood, sampled in connection with sensitization to the hapten diphenylcyclopropenone (DPC). This receptor was identified in a man in his thirties or forties with alopecia areata. Some clones in this sample may be carry-over from other donors' samples.

The CDR3 sequence is CASSSHDPGSEETQYF. The CDR3 bases are TGTGCCAGCAGTTCCCACGACCCGGGTTCCGAAGAGACCCAGTACTTC. The gene calls are TRBV6-2 or TRBV6-3 and TRBJ2-5, with unresolved D. The CDR3 sequence is 16 residues long. CDR1 is MNHEY and CDR2 is SVGEGT in the germline V gene. V gave up 4 bases and J gave up 3 bases, with 18 bases separating them.